One and the same sample provided the 27 T cell receptor beta chains below, sequenced in a study of PD-1 blockade in classical Hodgkin lymphoma. Assay used: immunoSEQ multiplex PCR; TCRdb lists only in-frame clones, some missing. The top ten clones hold roughly 3.8% of a sample with fewer than 35,000 clones, roughly nine tenths of them seen once. Time point denoted: newly diagnosed, previously untreated cHL patient sample. The sample consisted of peripheral blood mononuclear cells (PBMCs). The receptors derive from a human donor with classical Hodgkin lymphoma.

This chain uses TRBV7-9 with TRBJ2-5; TRBD1 matches 7 bases. Germline CDR1 is SEHNR and CDR2 is FQNEAQ (reference sequence). The CDR3 extends over 13 amino acids. The V and J ends lost 7 bases and 3 bases, in that order; junction bases with no gene match: 5. The CDR3 bases are TGTGCCAGCACTCGACAGGGAGAAGAGACCCAGTACTTC. Protein: CASTRQGEETQYF.

The chain combines TRBV19 with TRBJ2-5; 10 positions match TRBD1. V lost 5 bases and J lost 4; bases outside the gene matches: 10. CDR1 and CDR2 from the germline V gene are LNHDA and SQIVND (reference sequence). The CDR3 is 16 amino acids. The CDR3 loop is CASSSQTTGGGETQYF. The CDR3 DNA reads as TGTGCCAGTAGTTCACAAACGACAGGGGGCGGAGAGACCCAGTACTTC.

V usage is TRBV5-6 and J usage is TRBJ2-3; 7 bases map to TRBD2. V was clipped by 4 bases and J by 0 bases; unmatched bases: 11. The V gene's germline CDR1 is SGHDT and CDR2 YYEEEE. This CDR3 contains 17 residues. The CDR3 is CASSPDLAAPSTDTQYF. CDR3 in DNA: TGTGCCAGCAGCCCAGACCTAGCGGCCCCTAGCACAGATACGCAGTATTTT.

The V gene is TRBV30, the J gene TRBJ1-4, with D possibly TRBD1 on 5 matching bases. CDR3 length: 15 amino acids. Germline-derived CDR1 and CDR2 are GTSNPN and SVGIG (reference sequence). The germline V and J ends were trimmed by 3 bases and 5 bases, with 16 bases remaining between them. CDR3: CAWSHGGTVNEKLFF. DNA of the CDR3: TGTGCCTGGAGCCACGGCGGGACGGTGAATGAAAAACTGTTTTTT.

The chain carries TRBV7-2 and TRBJ2-1; 7 bases are a match to TRBD1. Germline-derived CDR1 and CDR2 are SGHTA and FQGNSA. V lost 6 bases, J lost 4 bases, and 9 bases stayed unmatched. CDR3 size: 15 residues. CDR3: CASRPPGTAYNEQFF. In nucleotides, the CDR3 is TGTGCCAGCAGGCCACCCGGGACAGCTTACAATGAGCAGTTCTTC.

The chain employs TRBV18 and TRBJ2-5, with D uncertain. CDR1 KGHSH and CDR2 LQKENI come from the germline V gene. Trimming removed 0 bases from V and 5 bases from J, with 4 bases in between. This CDR3 is 12 amino acids long. CDR3 in DNA: TGTGCCAGCTCACCACCGGTGGAGACCCAGTACTTC. Translating it yields CASSPPVETQYF.

This clone was recorded once. V usage is TRBV7-3 and J usage is TRBJ2-3; D might be TRBD1 (5 bases). The V end was cut by 2 bases, the J end by 2 bases, with 11 bases between. CDR1 and CDR2 (germline): SGHTA, FQGTGA. This CDR3 is built from 15 residues. The CDR3 DNA follows: TGTGCCAGCAGCTTACAGGGCCAGCTCACAGATACGCAGTATTTT. The encoded protein is CASSLQGQLTDTQYF. Looking up the rest from reference TRBV7-3 and TRBJ2-3 gives the full variable domain: GAGVSQTPSNKVTEKGKYVELRCDPISGHTALYWYRQSLGQGPEFLIYFQGTGAADDSGLPNDRFFAVRPEGSVSTLKIQRTERGDSAVYLCASSLQGQLTDTQYFGPGTRLTVL.

This sequence joins TRBV30 and TRBJ2-7, with 9 bases fitting TRBD1. V lost 2 bases and J lost 5; bases outside the gene matches: 7. Germline V gene sequence: CDR1 GTSNPN, CDR2 SVGIG (reference sequence). The CDR3 is 14 amino acids. This chain's CDR3 is CAWSNRGRFDEQYF. The CDR3 DNA reads TGTGCCTGGAGTAACAGGGGGCGATTCGACGAGCAGTACTTC.

The CDR3 coding sequence is TGCGCCAGCAGCCCCTCCGGGGACTCCTCCCCGTCTGAGACCCAGTACTTC. Translation gives CASSPSGDSSPSETQYF. J is TRBJ2-5 and V is TRBV10-1; a possible D gene is TRBD2 (6 bases). The V gene lost 6 bases and the J gene lost 5 bases, with 25 bases spanning the gap. The CDR3 is 17 residues long. Per germline, CDR1 WNHNN and CDR2 SYGVQD (reference sequence).

This clone was picked up one time. This chain connects TRBV6-4 to TRBJ1-1, with 9 bases aligning to TRBD1. V was clipped by 6 bases and J by 5 bases; unmatched bases: 10. Germline V gene lookup returns CDR1 MRHNA and CDR2 SNTAGT. The CDR3 runs to 15 residues. CDR3 protein: CASSLYGQGFTEAFF. CDR3 nucleotide sequence: TGTGCCAGCAGCCTCTACGGACAGGGGTTTACTGAAGCTTTCTTT.

In DNA, the CDR3 is TGTGCCAGCCATCAGGCGAATAGCAATCAGCCCCAGCATTTT. Translation gives CASHQANSNQPQHF. The rearrangement links TRBV6-1 to TRBJ1-5, with D uncertain. CDR3 size: 14 residues. Trimming took 8 bases from V and 0 from J, leaving 11 bases between them. Germline V CDR1 and CDR2: MNHNS, SASEGT.

V and J are TRBV11-1 and TRBJ2-2, with 14 bases identical to TRBD2. CDR1 SGHAT and CDR2 FQDESV come from the germline V gene (reference sequence). CDR3 size: 17 residues. V lost 5 bases to trimming and J lost 7 bases; unmatched junction nucleotides: 9. CDR3 in DNA: TGTGCCAGCAGCGTCGGACTAGCGGGAGGATCGATCGGGGAGCTGTTTTTT. Its protein product is CASSVGLAGGSIGELFF.

The chain has TRBV28 and TRBJ1-5; maybe TRBD1 (5 bases). In germline, CDR1 is MDHEN, CDR2 SYDVKM. The CDR3 loop spans 14 amino acids. Trimming shortened V by 2 bases and J by 6 bases, and 11 bases separated the two germline ends. CDR3 region: CASSLSQGGQPQHF. Written as DNA, the CDR3 is TGTGCCAGCAGTTTAAGTCAGGGCGGTCAGCCCCAGCATTTT.

The sample holds a few counts of this clone. The same CDR3 is also encoded by other DNA sequences in this sample. The chain has TRBV5-1 and TRBJ1-4, with a tentative D call TRBD1 (5 bases). The CDR3 covers 14 residues. Trimming stripped 3 bases from V and 6 bases from J, with 12 bases between. The germline V gene encodes CDR1 SGHRS and CDR2 YFSETQ. CDR3 region: CASSSTGSDEKLFF. The DNA for the CDR3 is TGCGCCAGCAGCTCAACAGGTTCGGATGAAAAACTGTTTTTT.

J is TRBJ2-2 and V is TRBV7-2, with 8 bases aligning to TRBD2. This CDR3 spans 16 amino acids. Germline V gene sequence: CDR1 SGHTA, CDR2 FQGNSA. Trimming removed 1 base from V and 5 bases from J; junction bases left unmatched: 6. This chain's CDR3 is CASSLDGGRNTGELFF. Written as DNA, the CDR3 is TGTGCCAGCAGCTTAGATGGCGGGAGGAATACCGGGGAGCTGTTTTTT.

The V and J genes are TRBV6-5 and TRBJ2-7; TRBD1 is a possible D gene (6 bases). V lost 2 bases, J lost 0 bases, and 14 bases lay in between. This CDR3 has 16 residues. In germline, CDR1 is MNHEY, CDR2 SVGAGI. Here the CDR3 DNA reads TGTGCCAGCAGTTACGATACAGGGTCCAGCTCCTACGAGCAGTACTTC. Translating gives CASSYDTGSSSYEQYF.

The V and J genes are TRBV28 and TRBJ1-2; D is perhaps TRBD1 (5 bases). This CDR3 contains 13 residues. Germline V gene sequence: CDR1 MDHEN, CDR2 SYDVKM. V lost 7 bases to trimming and J lost 2 bases, with 11 bases between them. The CDR3 here is CASTTGGNYGYTF. In DNA, the CDR3 is TGTGCCAGCACCACCGGGGGGAACTATGGCTACACCTTC.

The chain has TRBV7-2 and TRBJ2-2; possible D gene TRBD1, 5 bases. Germline V gene lookup returns CDR1 SGHTA and CDR2 FQGNSA. The ends were cut back, 5 bases at V and 3 bases at J, with 10 bases in the middle. The CDR3 runs to 14 residues. The CDR3 bases are TGTGCCAGCAGCCCCGACAGATACACCGGGGAGCTGTTTTTT. Translating gives CASSPDRYTGELFF.

J is TRBJ2-1 and V is TRBV4-1, with D possibly called TRBD1 or TRBD2 (5 bases each). Germline loops: CDR1 MGHRA, CDR2 YSYEKL. There are 15 residues in the CDR3. V dropped 2 bases and J dropped 7 bases, with 15 bases sitting between them. DNA of the CDR3: TGCGCCAGCAGCCAATCTCGGGGCACGGGGAATGAGCAGTTCTTC. It encodes CASSQSRGTGNEQFF.

The rearrangement uses TRBV6-5 and TRBJ2-1; D possibly corresponds to TRBD1 (5 bases). Germline lookup yields CDR1 MNHEY and CDR2 SVGAGI. The ends were cut back, 6 bases at V and 3 bases at J, with 12 bases in the middle. The length of the CDR3 is 14 residues. CDR3 nucleotide sequence: TGTGCCAGCAGCCGGACACGCGGCTACAATGAGCAGTTCTTC. Amino acid sequence: CASSRTRGYNEQFF.

V gene TRBV19 combines with J gene TRBJ2-5; D might be TRBD1 (6 bases). Per germline, CDR1 LNHDA and CDR2 SQIVND (reference sequence). This CDR3 region has 13 residues. Between the trimmed V and J ends, which lost 6 bases and 6 bases, there was a span of 14 bases. CDR3 residues: CASRQGQGQTQYF. The CDR3 nucleotides are TGTGCCAGTAGACAGGGCCAAGGTCAGACCCAGTACTTC.

The chain joins TRBV25-1 to TRBJ2-1; 9 bases fit TRBD2. Germline assignment: CDR1 MGHDK and CDR2 SYGVNS. V was clipped by 3 bases and J by 6 bases; unmatched bases: 3. This CDR3 is built from 14 residues. Written as DNA, the CDR3 is TGTGCCAGCAGTGATAGCGGGAGTTTCAATGAGCAGTTCTTC. It encodes CASSDSGSFNEQFF.

The V gene is TRBV28, the J gene TRBJ1-5; no definite D call. This CDR3 is built from 12 residues. Looked up from germline, CDR1 is MDHEN and CDR2 is SYDVKM. V dropped 7 bases and J dropped 2 bases, with 6 bases sitting between them. Here the CDR3 DNA reads TGTGCCAGCACGGGTGGCAATCAGCCCCAGCATTTT. Residues: CASTGGNQPQHF.

The chain is built from TRBV9 and TRBJ2-2; no definite D call. CDR3 length: 13 residues. Trimming removed 1 base from V and 6 bases from J, with 7 bases in between. Germline lookup yields CDR1 SGDLS and CDR2 YYNGEE. The CDR3 is CASSVSRSGELFF. CDR3 nucleotides: TGTGCCAGCAGCGTATCCCGTTCCGGGGAGCTGTTTTTT.

The chain uses TRBV27 and TRBJ2-3, with 13 bases fitting TRBD2. CDR3 size: 21 residues. V was pared by 4 bases and J by 0 bases, with 16 bases of the junction left unmatched. The germline V gene encodes CDR1 MNHEY and CDR2 SMNVEV (reference sequence). The CDR3: CASSSPRTSGRGDSSTDTQYF. CDR3 in DNA: TGTGCCAGCAGTTCCCCCCGGACTAGCGGGAGAGGGGACTCTAGCACAGATACGCAGTATTTT.

DNA for the CDR3: TGTGCCAGCAGCGCCCAGGGTGCTACGCAGCCCCAGCATTTT. Translated, it gives CASSAQGATQPQHF. The chain uses TRBV7-9 and TRBJ1-5; possible D gene TRBD1, 5 bases. This CDR3 comprises 14 residues. CDR1 is SEHNR and CDR2 is FQNEAQ in the germline V gene (reference sequence). The germline V and J ends were trimmed by 5 bases and 7 bases, with 15 bases remaining between them.

The J gene is TRBJ2-2, the V gene TRBV2; TRBD2 agrees at 8 bases. This CDR3 spans 15 amino acids. Germline trimming cut 1 base from V and 3 bases from J; bases unmatched to any gene: 1. Germline values: CDR1 SNHLY, CDR2 FYNNEI. DNA of the CDR3: TGTGCCAGCAGTGAAGGTAGCGGGGACACCGGGGAGCTGTTTTTT. It encodes CASSEGSGDTGELFF.